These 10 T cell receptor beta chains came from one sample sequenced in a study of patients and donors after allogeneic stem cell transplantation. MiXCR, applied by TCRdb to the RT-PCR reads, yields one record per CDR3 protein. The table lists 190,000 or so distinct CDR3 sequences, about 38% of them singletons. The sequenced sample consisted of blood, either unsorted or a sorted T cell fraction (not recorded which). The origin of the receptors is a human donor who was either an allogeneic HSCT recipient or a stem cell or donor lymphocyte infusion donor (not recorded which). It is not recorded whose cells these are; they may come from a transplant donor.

This CDR3 reads CASRTGFEQYF. The CDR3, as DNA: TGTGCCAGCAGGACAGGGTTCGAGCAGTACTTC. This sequence joins TRBV25-1 and TRBJ2-7, with TRBD1 matching 7 bases. The CDR3 extends over 11 amino acids. V was pared by 6 bases and J by 6 bases, with 2 bases of the junction left unmatched. The V gene's germline CDR1 is MGHDK and CDR2 SYGVNS.

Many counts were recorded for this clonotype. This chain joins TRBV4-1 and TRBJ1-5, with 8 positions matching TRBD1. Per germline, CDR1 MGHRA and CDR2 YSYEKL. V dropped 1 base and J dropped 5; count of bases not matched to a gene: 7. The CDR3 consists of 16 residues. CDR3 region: CASSQGRTGRYQPQHF. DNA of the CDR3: TGCGCCAGCAGCCAAGGGAGGACAGGGCGGTATCAGCCCCAGCATTTT.

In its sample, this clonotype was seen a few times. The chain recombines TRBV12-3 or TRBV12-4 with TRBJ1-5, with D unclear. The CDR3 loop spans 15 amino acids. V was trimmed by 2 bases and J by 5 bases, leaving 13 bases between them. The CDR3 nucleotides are TGTGCCAGCAGTTTACATGATGGCCTCCATCAGCCCCAGCATTTT. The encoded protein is CASSLHDGLHQPQHF.

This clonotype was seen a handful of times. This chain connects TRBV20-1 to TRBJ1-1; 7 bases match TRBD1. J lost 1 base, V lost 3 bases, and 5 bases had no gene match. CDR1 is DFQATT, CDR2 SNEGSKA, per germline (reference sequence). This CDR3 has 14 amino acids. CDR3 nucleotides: TGCAGTGCTAGCAAGGGGGCGACGAACACTGAAGCTTTCTTT. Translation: CSASKGATNTEAFF.

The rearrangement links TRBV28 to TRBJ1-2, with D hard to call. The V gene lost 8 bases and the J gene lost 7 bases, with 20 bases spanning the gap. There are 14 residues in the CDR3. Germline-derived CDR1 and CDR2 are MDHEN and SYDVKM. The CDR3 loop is CASGHASSSGGYTF. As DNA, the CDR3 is TGTGCCAGCGGGCACGCTTCTTCTAGCGGTGGCTACACCTTC.

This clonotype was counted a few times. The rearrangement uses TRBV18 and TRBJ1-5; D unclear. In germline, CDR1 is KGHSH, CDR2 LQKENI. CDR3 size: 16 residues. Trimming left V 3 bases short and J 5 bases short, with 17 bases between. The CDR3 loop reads CASSPVAGGGDQPQHF. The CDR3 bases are TGTGCCAGCTCACCCGTGGCGGGAGGAGGTGATCAGCCCCAGCATTTT.

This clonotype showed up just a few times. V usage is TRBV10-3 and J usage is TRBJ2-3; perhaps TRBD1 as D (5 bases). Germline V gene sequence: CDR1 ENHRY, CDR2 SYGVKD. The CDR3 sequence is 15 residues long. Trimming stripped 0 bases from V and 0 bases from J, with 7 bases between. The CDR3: CAISESPGSTDTQYF. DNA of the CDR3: TGTGCCATCAGTGAGTCCCCAGGGAGCACAGATACGCAGTATTTT.

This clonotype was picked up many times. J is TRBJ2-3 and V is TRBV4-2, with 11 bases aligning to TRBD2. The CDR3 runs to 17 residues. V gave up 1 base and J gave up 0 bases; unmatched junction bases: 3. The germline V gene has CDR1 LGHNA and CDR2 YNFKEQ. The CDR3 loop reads CASSQALAGGSTDTQYF. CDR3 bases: TGTGCCAGCAGCCAAGCGCTAGCGGGGGGCAGCACAGATACGCAGTATTTT.

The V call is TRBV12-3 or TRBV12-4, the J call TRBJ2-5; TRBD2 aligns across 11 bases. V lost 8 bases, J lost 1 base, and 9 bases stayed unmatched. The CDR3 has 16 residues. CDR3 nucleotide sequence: TGTGCCAGCGGCCCTACTAGCGGGGGCTTCCAAGAGACCCAGTACTTC. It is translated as CASGPTSGGFQETQYF.

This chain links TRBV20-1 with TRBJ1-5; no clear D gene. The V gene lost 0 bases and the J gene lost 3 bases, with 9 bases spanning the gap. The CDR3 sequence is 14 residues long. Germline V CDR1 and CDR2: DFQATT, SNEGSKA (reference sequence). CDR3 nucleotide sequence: TGCAGTGCTAGAGATAGAGTCATCAATCAGCCCCAGCATTTT. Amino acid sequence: CSARDRVINQPQHF.